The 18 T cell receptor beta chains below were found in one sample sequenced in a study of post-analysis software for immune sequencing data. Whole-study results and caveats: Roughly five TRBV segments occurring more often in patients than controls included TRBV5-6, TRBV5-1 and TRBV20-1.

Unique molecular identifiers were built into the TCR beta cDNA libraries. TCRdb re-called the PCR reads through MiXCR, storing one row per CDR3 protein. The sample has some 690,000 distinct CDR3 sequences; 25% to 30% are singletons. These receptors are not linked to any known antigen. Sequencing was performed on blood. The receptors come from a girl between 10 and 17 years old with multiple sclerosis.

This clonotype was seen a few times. The CDR3 reads CASSSESGSLNTEAFF. The CDR3 DNA sequence: TGTGCCAGCAGCTCCGAGTCCGGATCCCTGAACACTGAAGCTTTCTTT. J is TRBJ1-1 and V is TRBV13; D is ambiguous. From germline, CDR1 is PRHDT and CDR2 FYEKMQ (reference sequence). CDR3 length: 16 residues. V dropped 4 bases and J dropped 0 bases, with 15 bases sitting between them.

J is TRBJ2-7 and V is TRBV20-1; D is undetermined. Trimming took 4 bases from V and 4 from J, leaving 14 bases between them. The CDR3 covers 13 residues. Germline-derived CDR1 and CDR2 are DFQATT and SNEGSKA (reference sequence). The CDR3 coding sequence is TGCAGTGCTAACCCCCGGGTAGGATACGAGCAGTACTTC. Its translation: CSANPRVGYEQYF.

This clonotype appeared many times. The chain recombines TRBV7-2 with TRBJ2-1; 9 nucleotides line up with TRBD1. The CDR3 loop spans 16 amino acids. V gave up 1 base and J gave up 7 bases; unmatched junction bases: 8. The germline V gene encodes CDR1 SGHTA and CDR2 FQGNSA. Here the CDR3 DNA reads TGTGCCAGCAGCTTAGGTCTGGGGACAGGGAATAATGAGCAGTTCTTC. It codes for CASSLGLGTGNNEQFF.

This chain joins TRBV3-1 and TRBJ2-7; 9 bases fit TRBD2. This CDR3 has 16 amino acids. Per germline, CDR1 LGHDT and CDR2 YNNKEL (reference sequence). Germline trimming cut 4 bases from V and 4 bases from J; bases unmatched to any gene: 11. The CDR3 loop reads CASSPLQAGGGYEQYF. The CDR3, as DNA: TGTGCCAGCAGCCCCTTACAAGCGGGAGGAGGGTACGAGCAGTACTTC.

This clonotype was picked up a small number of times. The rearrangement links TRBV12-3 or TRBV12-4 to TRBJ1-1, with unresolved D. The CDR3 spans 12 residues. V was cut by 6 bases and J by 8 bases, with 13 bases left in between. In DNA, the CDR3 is TGTGCCAGCAGCCAGTTTGTGGTGGAAGCTTTCTTT. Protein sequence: CASSQFVVEAFF.

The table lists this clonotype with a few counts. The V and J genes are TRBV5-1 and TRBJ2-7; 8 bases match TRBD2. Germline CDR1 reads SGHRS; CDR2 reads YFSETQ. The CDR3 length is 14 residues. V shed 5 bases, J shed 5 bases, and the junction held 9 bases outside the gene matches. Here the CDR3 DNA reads TGCGCCAGCAGGCGGGAGGAAACCCCCCACGAGCAGTACTTC. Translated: CASRREETPHEQYF.

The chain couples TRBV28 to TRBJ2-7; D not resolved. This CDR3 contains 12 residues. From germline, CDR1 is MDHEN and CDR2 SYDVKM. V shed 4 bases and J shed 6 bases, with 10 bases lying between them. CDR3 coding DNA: TGTGCCAGCAGTTCCGATCCGAGCGAGCAGTACTTC. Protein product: CASSSDPSEQYF. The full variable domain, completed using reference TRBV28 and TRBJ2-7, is DVKVTQSSRYLVKRTGEKVFLECVQDMDHENMFWYRQDPGLGLRLIYFSYDVKMKEKGDIPEGYSVSREKKERFSLILESASTNQTSMYLCASSSDPSEQYFGPGTRLTVT.

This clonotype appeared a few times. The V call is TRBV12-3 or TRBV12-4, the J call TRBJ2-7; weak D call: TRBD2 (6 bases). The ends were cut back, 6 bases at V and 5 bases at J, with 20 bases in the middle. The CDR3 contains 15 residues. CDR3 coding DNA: TGTGCCAGCAGACCTCTCCCGGGGGTCGCGCACGAGCAGTACTTC. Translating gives CASRPLPGVAHEQYF.

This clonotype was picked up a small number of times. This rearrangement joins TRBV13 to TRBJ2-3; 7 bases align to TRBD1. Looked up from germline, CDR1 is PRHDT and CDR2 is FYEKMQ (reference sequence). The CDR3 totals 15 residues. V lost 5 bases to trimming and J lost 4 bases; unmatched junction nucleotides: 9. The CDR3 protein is CASSPPWQGADTQYF. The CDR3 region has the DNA TGTGCCAGCAGCCCCCCGTGGCAGGGGGCAGATACGCAGTATTTT.

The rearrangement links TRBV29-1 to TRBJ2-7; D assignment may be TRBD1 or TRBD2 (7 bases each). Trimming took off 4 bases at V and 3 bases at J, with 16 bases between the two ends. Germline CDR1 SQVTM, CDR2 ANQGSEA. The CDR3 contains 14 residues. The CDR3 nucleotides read TGCAGCGTTGGACGGCTCAGGGGGGGCTACGAGCAGTACTTC. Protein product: CSVGRLRGGYEQYF.

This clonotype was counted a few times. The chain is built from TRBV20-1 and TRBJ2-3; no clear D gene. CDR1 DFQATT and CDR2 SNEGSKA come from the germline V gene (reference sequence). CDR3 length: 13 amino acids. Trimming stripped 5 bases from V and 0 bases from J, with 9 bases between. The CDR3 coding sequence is TGCAGTGCTCCAAAGGACAGCACAGATACGCAGTATTTT. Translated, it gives CSAPKDSTDTQYF.

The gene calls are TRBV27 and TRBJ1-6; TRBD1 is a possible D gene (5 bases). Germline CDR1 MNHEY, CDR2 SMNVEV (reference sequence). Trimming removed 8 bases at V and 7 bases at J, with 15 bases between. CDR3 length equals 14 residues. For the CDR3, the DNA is TGTGCCAGCCGATTAGGGACGGAGAATTCACCCCTCCACTTT. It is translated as CASRLGTENSPLHF.

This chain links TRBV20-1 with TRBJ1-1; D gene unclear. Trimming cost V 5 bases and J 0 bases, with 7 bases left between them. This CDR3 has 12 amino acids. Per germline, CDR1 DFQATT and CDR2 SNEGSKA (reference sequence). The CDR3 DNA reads TGCAGTGCTCGAACATTGAACACTGAAGCTTTCTTT. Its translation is CSARTLNTEAFF.

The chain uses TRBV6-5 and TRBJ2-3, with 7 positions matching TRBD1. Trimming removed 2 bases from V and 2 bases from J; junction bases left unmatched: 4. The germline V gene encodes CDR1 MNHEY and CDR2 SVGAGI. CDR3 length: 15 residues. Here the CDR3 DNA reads TGTGCCAGCAGTTACGACAGGGAACACACAGATACGCAGTATTTT. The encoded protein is CASSYDREHTDTQYF.

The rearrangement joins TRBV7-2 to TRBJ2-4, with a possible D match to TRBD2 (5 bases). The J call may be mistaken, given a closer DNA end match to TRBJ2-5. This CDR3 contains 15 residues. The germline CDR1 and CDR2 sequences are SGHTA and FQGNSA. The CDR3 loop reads CASSRLLGRSETQYF. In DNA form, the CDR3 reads TGTGCCAGCAGCCGCCTCCTGGGGAGATCGGAGACCCAGTACTTC.

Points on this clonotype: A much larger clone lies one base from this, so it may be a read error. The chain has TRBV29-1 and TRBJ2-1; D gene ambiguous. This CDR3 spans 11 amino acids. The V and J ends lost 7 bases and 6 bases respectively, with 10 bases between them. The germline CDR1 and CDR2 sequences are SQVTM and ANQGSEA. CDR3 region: CSAIGFNEQFF. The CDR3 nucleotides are TGCAGCGCCATCGGGTTCAATGAGCAGTTCTTC.

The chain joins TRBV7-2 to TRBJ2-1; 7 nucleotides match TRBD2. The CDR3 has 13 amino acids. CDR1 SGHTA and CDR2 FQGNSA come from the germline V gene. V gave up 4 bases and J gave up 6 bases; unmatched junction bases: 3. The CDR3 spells CASSSGRVNEQFF. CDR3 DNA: TGTGCCAGCAGCTCAGGGAGGGTCAATGAGCAGTTCTTC. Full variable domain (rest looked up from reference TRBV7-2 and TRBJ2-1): GAGVSQSPSNKVTEKGKDVELRCDPISGHTALYWYRQSLGQGLEFLIYFQGNSAPDKSGLPSDRFSAERTGGSVSTLTIQRTQQEDSAVYLCASSSGRVNEQFFGPGTRLTVL.

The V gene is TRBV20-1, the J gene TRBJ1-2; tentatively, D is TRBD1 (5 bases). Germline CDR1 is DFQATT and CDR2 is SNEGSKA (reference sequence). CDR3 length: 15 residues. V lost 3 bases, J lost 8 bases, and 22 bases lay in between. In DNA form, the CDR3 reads TGCAGTGCTAGGGGGGGGTCAGCGAGGGGACGGGGCTACACCTTC. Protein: CSARGGSARGRGYTF.